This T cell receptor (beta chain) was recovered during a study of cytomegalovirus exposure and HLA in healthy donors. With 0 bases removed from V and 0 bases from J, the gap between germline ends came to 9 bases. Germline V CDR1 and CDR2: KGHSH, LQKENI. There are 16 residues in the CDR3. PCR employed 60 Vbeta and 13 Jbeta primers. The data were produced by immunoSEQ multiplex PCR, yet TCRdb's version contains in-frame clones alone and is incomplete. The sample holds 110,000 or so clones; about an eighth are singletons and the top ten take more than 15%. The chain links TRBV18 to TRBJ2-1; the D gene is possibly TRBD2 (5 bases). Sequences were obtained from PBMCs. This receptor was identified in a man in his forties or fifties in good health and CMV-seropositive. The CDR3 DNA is TGTGCCAGCTCACCACCGCGGGCGAGCTCCTACAATGAGCAGTTCTTC. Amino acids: CASSPPRASSYNEQFF.